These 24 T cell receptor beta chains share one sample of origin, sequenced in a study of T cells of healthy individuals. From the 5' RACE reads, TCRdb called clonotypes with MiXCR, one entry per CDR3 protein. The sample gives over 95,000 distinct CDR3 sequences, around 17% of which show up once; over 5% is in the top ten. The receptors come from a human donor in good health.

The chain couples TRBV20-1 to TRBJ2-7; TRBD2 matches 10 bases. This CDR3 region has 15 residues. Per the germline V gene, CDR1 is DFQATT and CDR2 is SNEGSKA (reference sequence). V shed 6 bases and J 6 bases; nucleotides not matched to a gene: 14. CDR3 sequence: CSASLPGLASGEQYF. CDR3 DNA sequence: TGCAGTGCCTCCCTACCGGGACTAGCGTCTGGCGAGCAGTACTTC.

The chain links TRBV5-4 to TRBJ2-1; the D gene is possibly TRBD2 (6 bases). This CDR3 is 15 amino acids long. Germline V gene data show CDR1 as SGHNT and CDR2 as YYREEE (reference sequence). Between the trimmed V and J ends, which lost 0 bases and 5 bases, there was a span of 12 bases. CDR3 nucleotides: TGTGCCAGCAGCTTGGCTGGAGGGGCGAACAATGAGCAGTTCTTC. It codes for CASSLAGGANNEQFF.

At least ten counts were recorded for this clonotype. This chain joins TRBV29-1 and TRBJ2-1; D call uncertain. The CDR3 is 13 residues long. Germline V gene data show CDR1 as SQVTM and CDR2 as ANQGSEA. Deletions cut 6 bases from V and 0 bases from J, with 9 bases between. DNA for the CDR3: TGCAGCGTGGCCTCGAGCTCCTACAATGAGCAGTTCTTC. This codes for CSVASSSYNEQFF.

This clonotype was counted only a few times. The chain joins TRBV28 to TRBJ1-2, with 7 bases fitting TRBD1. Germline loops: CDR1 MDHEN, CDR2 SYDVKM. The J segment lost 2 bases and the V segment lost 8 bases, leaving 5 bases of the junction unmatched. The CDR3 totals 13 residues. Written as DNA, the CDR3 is TGTGCCAGCGATCCCAGGGGGAACTATGGCTACACCTTC. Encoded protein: CASDPRGNYGYTF.

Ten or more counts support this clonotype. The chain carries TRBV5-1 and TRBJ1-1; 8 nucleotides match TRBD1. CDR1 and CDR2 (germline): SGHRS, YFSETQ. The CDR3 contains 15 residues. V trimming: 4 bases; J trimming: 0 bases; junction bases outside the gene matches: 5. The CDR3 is CASSKGQAMNTEAFF. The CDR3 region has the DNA TGCGCCAGCAGCAAGGGACAGGCAATGAACACTGAAGCTTTCTTT.

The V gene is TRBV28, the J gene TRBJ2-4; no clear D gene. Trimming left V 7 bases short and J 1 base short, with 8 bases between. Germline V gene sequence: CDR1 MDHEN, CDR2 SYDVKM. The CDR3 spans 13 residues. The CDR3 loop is CASNEAAKNIQYF. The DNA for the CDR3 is TGTGCCAGCAATGAGGCTGCCAAAAACATTCAGTACTTC. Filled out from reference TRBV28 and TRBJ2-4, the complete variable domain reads DVKVTQSSRYLVKRTGEKVFLECVQDMDHENMFWYRQDPGLGLRLIYFSYDVKMKEKGDIPEGYSVSREKKERFSLILESASTNQTSMYLCASNEAAKNIQYFGAGTRLSVL.

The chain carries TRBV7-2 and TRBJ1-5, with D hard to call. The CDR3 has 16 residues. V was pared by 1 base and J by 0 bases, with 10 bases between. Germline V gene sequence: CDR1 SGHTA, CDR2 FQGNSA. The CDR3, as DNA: TGTGCCAGCAGCTTAGACATCCTAAATAGCAATCAGCCCCAGCATTTT. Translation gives CASSLDILNSNQPQHF.

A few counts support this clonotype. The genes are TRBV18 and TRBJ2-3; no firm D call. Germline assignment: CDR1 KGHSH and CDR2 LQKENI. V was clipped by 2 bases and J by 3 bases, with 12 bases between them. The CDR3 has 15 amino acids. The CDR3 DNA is TGTGCCAGCTCACCATCCGCAGGCTTAACAGATACGCAGTATTTT. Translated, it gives CASSPSAGLTDTQYF.

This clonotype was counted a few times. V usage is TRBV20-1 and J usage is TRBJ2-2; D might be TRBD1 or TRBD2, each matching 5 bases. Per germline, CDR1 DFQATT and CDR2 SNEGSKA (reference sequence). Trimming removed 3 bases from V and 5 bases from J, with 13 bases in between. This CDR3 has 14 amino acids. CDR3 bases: TGCAGTGCTAGTGAGGGATGGGGGACCGGGGAGCTGTTTTTT. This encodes CSASEGWGTGELFF.

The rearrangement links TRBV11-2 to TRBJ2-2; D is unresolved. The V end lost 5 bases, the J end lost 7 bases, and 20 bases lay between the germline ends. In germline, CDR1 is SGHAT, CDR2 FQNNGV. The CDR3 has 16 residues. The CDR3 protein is CASSHLKGGLGGELFF. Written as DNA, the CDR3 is TGTGCCAGCAGCCACCTGAAAGGCGGTTTGGGCGGGGAGCTGTTTTTT.

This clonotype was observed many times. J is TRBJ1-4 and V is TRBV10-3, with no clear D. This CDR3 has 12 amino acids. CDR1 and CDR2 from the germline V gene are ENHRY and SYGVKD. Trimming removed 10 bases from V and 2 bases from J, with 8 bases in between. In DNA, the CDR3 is TGTGCCACGACCGCGACTAATGAAAAACTGTTTTTT. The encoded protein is CATTATNEKLFF.

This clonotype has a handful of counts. CDR3 residues: CASRQLAGVGEQYF. CDR3 in DNA: TGTGCCAGCAGGCAACTAGCGGGAGTGGGTGAGCAGTACTTC. This chain joins TRBV3-1 and TRBJ2-7, with 11 bases matching TRBD2. This CDR3 comprises 14 residues. V trimming: 6 bases; J trimming: 7 bases; junction bases outside the gene matches: 8. The germline CDR1 and CDR2 sequences are LGHDT and YNNKEL (reference sequence).

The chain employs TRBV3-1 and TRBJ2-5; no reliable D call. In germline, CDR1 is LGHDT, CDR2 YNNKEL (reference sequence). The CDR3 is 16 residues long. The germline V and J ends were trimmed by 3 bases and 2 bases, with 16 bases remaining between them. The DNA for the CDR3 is TGTGCCAGCAGCCACTCTGTTGAGGCCCTACAAGAGACCCAGTACTTC. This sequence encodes CASSHSVEALQETQYF.

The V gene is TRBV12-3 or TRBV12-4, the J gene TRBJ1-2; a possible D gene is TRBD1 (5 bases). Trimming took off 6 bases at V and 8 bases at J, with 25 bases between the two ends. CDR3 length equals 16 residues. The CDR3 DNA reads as TGTGCCAGCAGCCCCGTGAGCTGGGGCAGGGACTTCGGCTACACCTTC. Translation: CASSPVSWGRDFGYTF.

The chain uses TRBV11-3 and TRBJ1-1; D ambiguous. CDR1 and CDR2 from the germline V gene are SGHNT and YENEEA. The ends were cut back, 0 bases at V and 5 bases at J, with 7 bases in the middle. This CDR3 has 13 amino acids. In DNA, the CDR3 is TGTGCCAGCAGCTTAGAGGTGGGGACTGAAGCTTTCTTT. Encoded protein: CASSLEVGTEAFF.

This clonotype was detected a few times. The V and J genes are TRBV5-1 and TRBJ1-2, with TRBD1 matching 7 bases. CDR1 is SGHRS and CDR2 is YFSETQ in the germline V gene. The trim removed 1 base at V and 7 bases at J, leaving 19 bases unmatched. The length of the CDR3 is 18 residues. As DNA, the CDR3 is TGCGCCAGCAGCTTGTTACCAGAACCAGTCGGACAGGCGGGTGGCTACACCTTC. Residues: CASSLLPEPVGQAGGYTF.

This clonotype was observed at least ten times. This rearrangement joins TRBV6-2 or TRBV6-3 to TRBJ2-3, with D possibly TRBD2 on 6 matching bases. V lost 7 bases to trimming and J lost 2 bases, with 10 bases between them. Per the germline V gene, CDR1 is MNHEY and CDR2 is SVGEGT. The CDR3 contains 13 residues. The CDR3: CASTGGDTDTQYF. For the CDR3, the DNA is TGTGCCAGCACCGGAGGGGACACAGATACGCAGTATTTT.

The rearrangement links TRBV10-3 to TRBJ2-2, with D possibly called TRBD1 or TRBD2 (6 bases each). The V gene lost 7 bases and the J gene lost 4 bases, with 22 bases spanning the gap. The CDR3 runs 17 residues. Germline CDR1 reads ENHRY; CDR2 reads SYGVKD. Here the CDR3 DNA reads TGTGCCATCAAGGGGGGCGTAAAGCAGGGATTCACCGGGGAGCTGTTTTTT. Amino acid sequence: CAIKGGVKQGFTGELFF.

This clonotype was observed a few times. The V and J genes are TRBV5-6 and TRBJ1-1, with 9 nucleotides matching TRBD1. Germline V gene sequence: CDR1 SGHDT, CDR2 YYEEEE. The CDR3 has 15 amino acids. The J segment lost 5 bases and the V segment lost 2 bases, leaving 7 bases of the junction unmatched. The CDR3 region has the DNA TGTGCCAGCAGCTTAGGGGGGACAGGGCGGACTGAAGCTTTCTTT. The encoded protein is CASSLGGTGRTEAFF.

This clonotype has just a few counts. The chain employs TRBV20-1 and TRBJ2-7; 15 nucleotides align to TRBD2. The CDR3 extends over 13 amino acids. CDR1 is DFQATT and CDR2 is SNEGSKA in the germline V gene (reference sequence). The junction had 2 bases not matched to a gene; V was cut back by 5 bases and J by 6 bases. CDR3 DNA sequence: TGCAGTGCTGGGACTAGCGGGAGGTTCGAGCAGTACTTC. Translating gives CSAGTSGRFEQYF.

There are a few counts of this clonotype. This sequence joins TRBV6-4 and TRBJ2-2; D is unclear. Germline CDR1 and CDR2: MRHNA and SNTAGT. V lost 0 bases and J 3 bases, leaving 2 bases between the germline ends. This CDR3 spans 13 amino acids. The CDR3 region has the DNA TGTGCCAGCAGTGACTCTTACACCGGGGAGCTGTTTTTT. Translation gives CASSDSYTGELFF.

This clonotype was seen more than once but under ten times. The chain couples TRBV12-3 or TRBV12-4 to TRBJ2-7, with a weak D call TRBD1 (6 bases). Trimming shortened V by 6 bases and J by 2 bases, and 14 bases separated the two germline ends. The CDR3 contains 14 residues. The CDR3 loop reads CASRISGDPYEQYF. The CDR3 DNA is TGTGCCAGCAGAATCTCAGGGGACCCCTACGAGCAGTACTTC.

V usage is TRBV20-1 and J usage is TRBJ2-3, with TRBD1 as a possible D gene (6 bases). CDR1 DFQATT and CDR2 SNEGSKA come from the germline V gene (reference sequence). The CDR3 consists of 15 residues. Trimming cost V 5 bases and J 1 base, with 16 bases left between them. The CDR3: CSAGAMGARTDTQYF. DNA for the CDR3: TGCAGTGCTGGCGCAATGGGGGCCCGCACAGATACGCAGTATTTT.

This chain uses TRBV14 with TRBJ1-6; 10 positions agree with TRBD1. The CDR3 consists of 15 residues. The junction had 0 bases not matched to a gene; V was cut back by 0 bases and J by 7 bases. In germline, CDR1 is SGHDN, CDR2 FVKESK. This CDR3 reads CASSQEGQGNSPLHF. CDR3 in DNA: TGTGCCAGCAGCCAAGAGGGACAGGGGAATTCACCCCTCCACTTT.